The clone carrying this TCR beta chain was picked up one time. What it recognizes is unknown. Quantitative molecular-barcoded 5'-RACE generated the TCR beta libraries. A single record per CDR3 protein comes from TCRdb applying MiXCR to the 5' RACE reads. The sample has 700,000 to 1,000,000 distinct CDR3 sequences, 10% to 15% seen once. The data originate from a study of CD8 T cells in ankylosing spondylitis. Findings and limits, study-wide: The study identified a TCR beta motif of several highly homologous variants that appeared characteristic of ankylosing spondylitis blood. Reportedly, significant enrichment of disease-linked clones occurred in matched ankylosing spondylitis synovial fluid.

The CDR3 totals 13 residues. V lost 6 bases to trimming and J lost 6 bases, with 15 bases between them. From germline, CDR1 is SGHKS and CDR2 YYEKEE (reference sequence). V gene TRBV5-5 combines with J gene TRBJ1-1; D ambiguous. The source of this sequence is a male donor with ankylosing spondylitis. The sample was blood, either unsorted or a sorted T cell fraction (not recorded which). This CDR3 is CASTADVGSEAFF. As DNA, the CDR3 is TGTGCCAGCACCGCGGACGTTGGCTCTGAAGCTTTCTTT.